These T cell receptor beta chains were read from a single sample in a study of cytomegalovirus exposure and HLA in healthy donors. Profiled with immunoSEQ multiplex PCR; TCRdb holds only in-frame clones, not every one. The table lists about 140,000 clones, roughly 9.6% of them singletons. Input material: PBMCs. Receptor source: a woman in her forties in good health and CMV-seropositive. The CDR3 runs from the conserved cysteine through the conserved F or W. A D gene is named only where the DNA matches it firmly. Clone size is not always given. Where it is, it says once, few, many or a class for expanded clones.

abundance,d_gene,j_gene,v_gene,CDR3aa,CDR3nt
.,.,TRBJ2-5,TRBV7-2,CASTGGTYQETQYF,TGTGCCAGCACGGGGGGCACGTACCAAGAGACCCAGTACTTC
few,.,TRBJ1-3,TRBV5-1,CASSYGNSGNTIYF,TGCGCCAGCAGCTACGGTAACTCTGGAAACACCATATATTTT
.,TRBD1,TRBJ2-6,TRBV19,CASNSGQGLSGANVLTF,TGTGCCTCCAATAGTGGACAGGGATTGTCTGGGGCCAACGTCCTGACTTTC
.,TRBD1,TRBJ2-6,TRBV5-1,CASSTGQDLTSGANVLTF,TGCGCCAGCAGCACGGGACAGGACCTTACCTCTGGGGCCAACGTCCTGACTTTC
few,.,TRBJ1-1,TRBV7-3,CASSLTGVTEAFF,TGTGCCAGCAGCTTAACCGGTGTCACTGAAGCTTTCTTT
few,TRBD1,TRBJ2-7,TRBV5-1,CASSLEPGQGSYEQYF,TGCGCCAGCAGCTTGGAGCCGGGACAGGGCTCCTACGAGCAGTACTTC
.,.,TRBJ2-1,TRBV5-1,CASSWRGSYNEQFF,TGCGCCAGCAGCTGGCGGGGTTCCTACAATGAGCAGTTCTTC
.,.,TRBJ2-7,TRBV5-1,CASSPPGTIPDEQYF,TGCGCCAGCAGCCCACCCGGGACAATACCGGACGAGCAGTACTTC
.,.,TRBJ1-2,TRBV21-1,CASSGSGYGYTF,TGTGCCAGCAGCGGTTCAGGCTATGGCTACACCTTC
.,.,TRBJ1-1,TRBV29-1,CSVKWTEKNTEAFF,TGCAGCGTAAAATGGACAGAAAAGAACACTGAAGCTTTCTTT
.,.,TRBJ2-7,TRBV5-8,CASSPGHLYEQYF,TGTGCCAGCAGCCCCGGACACCTCTACGAGCAGTACTTC
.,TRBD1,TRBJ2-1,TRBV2,CASTAGGDEQFF,TGTGCCAGCACGGCAGGGGGCGATGAGCAGTTCTTC
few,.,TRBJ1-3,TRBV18,CASSPQTGDTGNTIYF,TGTGCCAGCTCACCGCAGACAGGAGACACTGGAAACACCATATATTTT
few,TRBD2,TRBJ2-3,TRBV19,CASSPGLAGSTDTQYF,TGTGCCAGTAGTCCGGGACTAGCGGGGAGCACAGATACGCAGTATTTT
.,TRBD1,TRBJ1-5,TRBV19,CATKHRGHRNQPQHF,TGTGCCACCAAACACAGGGGGCATAGAAATCAGCCCCAGCATTTT
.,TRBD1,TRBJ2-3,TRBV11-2,CASSPIWDRGDTQYF,TGTGCCAGCAGCCCGATCTGGGACAGGGGTGATACGCAGTATTTT
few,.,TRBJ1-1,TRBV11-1,CASSPETGNTEAFF,TGTGCCAGCAGCCCCGAGACAGGTAACACTGAAGCTTTCTTT
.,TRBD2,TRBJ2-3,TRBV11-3,CASSWAGGTDTQYF,TGTGCCAGCAGCTGGGCGGGGGGGACAGATACGCAGTATTTT
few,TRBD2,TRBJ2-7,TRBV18,CASSPRPPLAGEQYF,TGTGCCAGCTCACCACGTCCCCCGTTAGCGGGGGAGCAGTACTTC
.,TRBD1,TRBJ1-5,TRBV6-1,CASRGQGANQPQHF,TGTGCCAGCAGGGGACAGGGGGCTAATCAGCCCCAGCATTTT
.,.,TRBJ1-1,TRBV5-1,CASSRTGQNTEAFF,TGCGCCAGCAGCAGGACCGGACAGAACACTGAAGCTTTCTTT
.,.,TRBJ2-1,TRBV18,CASSPSAGAGFGEQFF,TGTGCCAGCTCACCATCCGCGGGGGCCGGGTTCGGTGAGCAGTTCTTC
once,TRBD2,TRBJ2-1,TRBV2,CASSEGTSISNEQFF,TGTGCCAGCAGTGAAGGGACTAGCATCAGCAATGAGCAGTTCTTC
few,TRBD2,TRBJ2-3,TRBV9,CASSVGAGGTDTQYF,TGTGCCAGCAGCGTAGGAGCGGGGGGCACAGATACGCAGTATTTT